The sequence of this T cell receptor beta chain was determined in a study of blood T cells in healthy people across ages (dated by TCRdb to between 2015 and 2017). With regard to the full study: In model experiments, roughly one uniquely barcoded TCR beta cDNA molecule per two T cells was captured by template switching. Four age groups were formed from the donors: young (average about 17 years), middle-aged (approximately 39), aged (roughly 58) and long-lived (more than 75). The study analyzed two additional independent replicas of 1 million unique cDNA reads from the same blood draw for two donors, one aged 18 to 29 and one aged 80 or older. The study measured age-related changes in TCR beta repertoire diversity using deep sequencing normalized with unique cDNA molecular identifiers.

Study-wide findings and limitations: A strong correlation was found between observed TCR beta diversity and the percentage of naive T cells measured by flow cytometry. Estimates of total diversity based on one million sequenced T cells were considered lower bounds and underestimates. Bulk unsorted PBMC profiling prevented conclusive comparison of naive and antigen-experienced compartments. Because the CMV infection status of the donors was unknown, age-related changes in expanded clonotypes may potentially have been confounded. Observed TCR beta diversity per million T cells fell roughly linearly with age, and a significant reduction was already apparent by age around 40. Compared with the aged group, the long-lived group had more naive CD4+ T cells, fewer expanded clones and increased TCR diversity, suggesting age selection.

The protocol used for the library was 5' RACE. The reads were generated on an Illumina HiSeq 2500. A second 7 to 11 cycle PCR used a sample-barcoded 5' primer and a J-beta primer mix. Each TCR beta cDNA molecule received a unique molecular identifier from a template-switch 5' adaptor carrying 12 random nucleotides. Each sample yielded at least 2.5 million CDR3-containing paired-end reads. First-strand cDNA synthesis was performed from all RNA using the Mint cDNA synthesis kit, with priming by a TRBC-specific oligonucleotide. Following uracil-DNA glycosylase treatment, all cDNA underwent a first 18-cycle PCR with the universal primers M1SS and BC2_uni_R. On the study's bioinformatics: Each sample was normalized by randomly selecting 1 million high-quality reads, each carrying a distinct molecular identifier. Reads with shared molecular identifiers were discarded instead of being binned into consensus sequences. MiTCR, set to a Q25 quality threshold and the strictest error-elimination algorithm, was used for CDR3 identification, clonotype clustering and error correction. A nonparametric unseen species model using Euler transformation provided a lower-bound estimate of total TCR beta diversity. TCRdb passed the public sequencing reads through fastp at Q25 and MiXCR, retaining productive beta sequences. Every entry covers one CDR3 protein and lists the most common genes and DNA from its rows. TCRdb's processing, not the study's, gives the V and J calls here. The sample table holds 550,000 to 650,000 distinct CDR3 sequences, of which approximately 26% were seen once. Together, the top ten hold under 4.5% of the sample.

Points on this clonotype: It lacks a known antigen. Base-call qualities are not available, and no considerably larger clone is one nucleotide away.

The donors were roughly 38 Caucasian individuals from Russia, aged 6 to 90 years, who were systemically healthy. Around 10 milliliters of peripheral blood were collected from each donor into EDTA-treated Vacutainer tubes. PBMCs were isolated by Ficoll-Paque density-gradient centrifugation, with at least 6 million obtained per sample. Trizol reagent was used to extract total RNA from PBMCs, with at least 6 micrograms per sample. For every donor, an aliquot of PBMCs went through flow cytometry to measure the percentages of naive CD45RAhigh/CD27high T cells. CDR1 and CDR2 were assigned from the germline V gene as LGHNA and YSLEER. Cut back by 3 bases and 7 bases, the V and J ends lie 12 bases apart. The CDR3 measures 13 amino acids from cysteine to phenylalanine. The CDR3 DNA has 39 bases and is translated from base 1. The same data also went into a second study, on T cells of mothers and their children. The second paper further reports: The donors were nine systemically healthy Caucasian individuals, made up of three mothers and their six children. cDNA synthesis used all of the extracted RNA, with roughly 1.6 ug of RNA in each 15 ul reaction. In the second PCR, sample barcodes and 2-4 random nucleotides were introduced via the M1S primer. More than 8 million TCR beta CDR3 reads were obtained from each mother, and 2.5 million to 3 million reads were obtained from each child. In both related and unrelated pairs, thymic selection shapes the output of TCR recombination in a similar way, with inherited differences having only a minor effect. Normalized repertoire overlap was always found to be slightly, but never significantly, higher in related mother-child pairs than in unrelated mother-child pairs. No persistent microchimeric T cell clones were detected, at a sensitivity of around 97 clones per million clonotypes. To look for features that set related mother-child pairs apart from unrelated individuals, the researchers ran deep NGS to compare the TCR beta repertoires of mothers and children. The mean age was 40 +/- 4 years for the mothers and about 12 +/- 4 years for the children. After adapters were ligated using NEBNext reagents, the libraries underwent 100+100 nt paired-end sequencing on an Illumina HiSeq 2000. To prevent cross-contamination, the mother and child libraries were prepared one month apart and sequenced in separate runs. For each donor, between about 500,000 and 2,100,000 distinct TCR beta clonotypes were identified. Naive TCR beta clonotypes were estimated from low-frequency clonotypes matched to each donor's FACS-determined naive share, without sorting.

This sequence originates from a boy under 10 years old in good health. This receptor chain uses TRBV4-3 and TRBJ1-2; the D gene is not confidently resolved. The sequenced sample consisted of blood. The CDR3 has the sequence CASSHLSRAGYTF. The nucleotides read TGCGCCAGCAGCCATCTCTCGCGGGCTGGCTACACCTTC.